This T cell receptor (beta chain) was documented in a study of T cells in Graves' hyperthyroidism and ophthalmopathy (dated by TCRdb to about 2019). Some background on the complete study: Peripheral blood was sampled at the time of initial diagnosis, prior to any treatment. To identify distinguishing TCR V-J signatures, a discovery cohort of around 100 patients was used, comprising approximately 40 with Graves' ophthalmopathy and approximately 58 with stable Graves' hyperthyroidism. Prospective prediction of ophthalmopathy was tested in an independent validation cohort of 18 hyperthyroidism patients and 15 to 17 patients who later progressed to ophthalmopathy. For training and testing, the approximately 92 patients in the discovery cohort were randomly divided in a 7:3 ratio. In several Graves' hyperthyroidism patients, the study also compared T-cell repertoires from thyroid tissue with T-cell repertoires from blood. After sampling, hyperthyroidism patients received methimazole starting at 30 mg daily, and ophthalmopathy patients received high-dose intravenous methylprednisolone. The paper reports TCR Vbeta CDR3 sequencing of roughly 140 peripheral blood samples: approximately 41 ophthalmopathy, under 85 hyperthyroidism and 17 progressor patients. General study outcomes and caveats: Sample size was not statistically predetermined, and investigators were not blinded to group allocation. In validation, the model predicted progression to ophthalmopathy a median of about 6.5 months before onset, with about 70% sensitivity and just under 75% specificity. Most expanded thyroid clonotypes (frequency above 0.001) were also detected in blood, suggesting blood repertoires may reflect thyroid immune responses. In cross-validation, a model built on a 13 V-J signature told ophthalmopathy apart from stable hyperthyroidism with 85% to 90% sensitivity and 81% to 82% specificity, and in testing the same model reached 80%/75%.

This clonotype was counted only a few times. Its antigen is currently not known. No qualities accompany the bases; no much larger clone lies one base away. The CDR3 starts with the cysteine, ends with the phenylalanine, and has 16 residues. Only the CDR3 region is kept as DNA, spanning 48 bases read in frame from base 1. Here V drops 3 bases and J drops 2 bases, and the junction holds 5 bases not matched to any gene. Sequences SGHNT (CDR1) and YYREEE (CDR2) are obtained from the germline V gene (reference sequence). The TCR beta CDR3 regions were amplified from the RNA transcripts. The TCR CDR3 was subjected to a first round of RT-PCR using the HTBI primer set and the Qiagen OneStep RT-PCR kit. The libraries were constructed in a second round of multiplex PCR and then size-selected and purified. Paired-end sequencing of the libraries was performed with 100 bp reads on an Illumina HiSeq2000. The paper's data handling went like this. SOAPnuke was used to process the raw data, throwing out any read that contained adapters or uncalled bases, had a mean Phred below 15, or lacked an exact constant-primer or identifier match. High-quality paired reads were merged with COPE v1.2.5, and unique nucleotide sequences were defined as clonotypes. Clonotypes were aligned to IMGT TRBV, TRBD and TRBJ reference segments using MiTCR v1.1. The analysis was restricted to V-J combinations with a frequency above 0.0001, which together covered 98% to 99.2% of the repertoires. A TCS score was defined as the ratio of F50 (clonal expansion) to E x V (chaos), with BLOSUM62-based TCRdist applied between CDR3 peptides within each V-J. Welch's t-statistics and random forest reduced just over 500 V-J features to roughly 13, which were used in a naive Bayes classifier (R e1071). The similarity between thyroid and blood repertoires was quantified using the Morisita-Horn index. The public reads were quality trimmed at Q25 with fastp and then assembled into clones with MiXCR by TCRdb, keeping productive beta chains. Identical CDR3 protein sequences are pooled into one entry, listed with their most common genes and DNA. TCRdb, not the authors, supplied the V and J calls. In all, the sample holds 700,000 to 950,000 distinct CDR3 sequences, and roughly a third of those were seen once. The ten largest make up approximately 31% of the sample.

Graves' hyperthyroidism was defined as stable when no progression to ophthalmopathy occurred over 18 months of follow-up. Hyperthyroidism patients were newly diagnosed, with disease duration under 2 months, and aged 18 to 65 years. Patients with uncontrolled infections, other autoimmune diseases, pregnancy or lactation were excluded. Diagnoses relied on clinical symptoms, serum thyroxine and TRAb, thyroid ultrasound and orbital computed tomography. Ficoll-Paque density gradient centrifugation was used to isolate PBMCs from approximately 10 ml of fresh peripheral blood. Total RNA was extracted with Trizol reagent, and quality was checked on an Agilent 2100 Bioanalyzer.

The TCR sequence derives from a woman in her thirties or forties with Graves' hyperthyroidism. What was sequenced was blood. Recombination joined TRBV5-4 with TRBJ2-2; TRBD1 agrees with 9 junctional bases. Here the CDR3 is given as CASSSRTGANTGELFF. The DNA sequence follows: TGTGCCAGCAGCTCCAGGACAGGGGCCAACACCGGGGAGCTGTTTTTT.